Following are 30 T cell receptor beta chains from one sample sequenced in a study of neurological immune-mediated disorders. TCRdb re-called the 5' RACE reads through MiXCR, storing one row per CDR3 protein. Among 30,000 to 45,000 distinct CDR3 sequences listed, about 4.4% were seen once. The sequencing sample was made of CD4+ T cells from blood. These receptors originate from a young man in good health.

This clonotype was picked up many times. This sequence joins TRBV6-6 and TRBJ1-2; a possible D gene is TRBD1 (6 bases). Germline V gives CDR1 MNHNY, CDR2 SVGAGI (reference sequence). The CDR3 has 13 amino acids. The V gene lost 5 bases and the J gene lost 6 bases, with 13 bases spanning the gap. The CDR3 region has the DNA TGTGCCAGCAGTACACAGGGATCGGATGGCTACACCTTC. As protein: CASSTQGSDGYTF.

With regard to this clonotype: With a much larger clone just one base away, this may be a read error. V gene TRBV30 combines with J gene TRBJ2-6; D perhaps matches TRBD2 (5 bases). CDR1 is GTSNPN and CDR2 is SVGIG in the germline V gene (reference sequence). The CDR3 is 15 residues long. V was pared by 1 base and J by 2 bases, with 9 bases between. The CDR3 loop is CAWSEGVAGANVLTF. The CDR3 DNA is TGTGCCTGGAGTGAGGGAGTCGCTGGGGCCAACGTCCTGACTTTC. The variable domain in full, completed from reference TRBV30 and TRBJ2-6, reads SQTIHQWPATLVQPVGSPLSLECTVEGTSNPNLYWYRQAAGRGLQLLFYSVGIGQISSEVPQNLSASRPQDRQFILSSKKLLLSDSGFYLCAWSEGVAGANVLTFGAGSRLTVL.

This clonotype was observed at least ten times. The gene calls are TRBV20-1 and TRBJ1-1; TRBD1 agrees at 8 bases. The V gene end was trimmed by 6 bases and the J gene end by 3 bases; junction bases not matched to a gene: 15. Germline loops: CDR1 DFQATT, CDR2 SNEGSKA (reference sequence). The CDR3 runs 16 residues. As DNA, the CDR3 is TGCAGTGCCCCTCATGGAGGCAGGGGGCCCGACACTGAAGCTTTCTTT. It codes for CSAPHGGRGPDTEAFF.

This clonotype showed up many times. This chain connects TRBV20-1 to TRBJ1-2, with D tentatively TRBD1 (5 bases). The CDR3 has 13 residues. Germline CDR1 DFQATT, CDR2 SNEGSKA (reference sequence). The V end was cut by 6 bases, the J end by 2 bases, with 13 bases between. The CDR3 DNA follows: TGCAGTGCCCAGGGACCTTTAAACTATGGCTACACCTTC. Amino acid sequence: CSAQGPLNYGYTF.

This clonotype was seen repeatedly, ten times or more. The chain carries TRBV11-1 and TRBJ2-5, with 8 bases fitting TRBD2. The V gene's germline CDR1 is SGHAT and CDR2 FQDESV (reference sequence). The ends lost 5 bases at V and 0 bases at J; junction bases unmatched: 8. The CDR3 contains 16 residues. The CDR3 sequence is CASSRRAGANQETQYF. As DNA, the CDR3 is TGTGCCAGCAGCCGTCGAGCGGGGGCCAACCAAGAGACCCAGTACTTC.

This clonotype was picked up many times. The J gene is TRBJ1-5, the V gene TRBV9, with a possible D match to TRBD1 (6 bases). V lost 0 bases, J lost 9 bases, and 16 bases lay in between. This CDR3 spans 15 amino acids. In germline, CDR1 is SGDLS, CDR2 YYNGEE. The CDR3 region is CASSVDPAEGVPQHF. The CDR3 DNA is TGTGCCAGCAGCGTAGATCCGGCAGAGGGGGTGCCCCAGCATTTT.

This clonotype occurred many times. The chain recombines TRBV2 with TRBJ1-2; 7 bases line up with TRBD1. Trimming cost V 7 bases and J 7 bases; bases outside gene matches: 9. Per the germline V gene, CDR1 is SNHLY and CDR2 is FYNNEI. The CDR3 sequence is 13 residues long. The CDR3 here is CASIQRQGAGYTF. CDR3 in DNA: TGTGCCAGCATCCAGCGACAGGGTGCTGGCTACACCTTC. Based on the CDR3 plus reference TRBV2 and TRBJ1-2, the full variable domain is EPEVTQTPSHQVTQMGQEVILRCVPISNHLYFYWYRQILGQKVEFLVSFYNNEISEKSEIFDDQFSVERPDGSNFTLKIRSTKLEDSAMYFCASIQRQGAGYTFGSGTRLTVV.

This clonotype showed up many times. The chain is built from TRBV5-1 and TRBJ1-4; 10 nucleotides align to TRBD1. CDR1 is SGHRS and CDR2 is YFSETQ in the germline V gene. CDR3 length: 15 residues. Trimming removed 2 bases from V and 8 bases from J; junction bases left unmatched: 6. The DNA of the CDR3 is TGCGCCAGCAGCTTATCCGGGACAGGGGAGGAAAAACTGTTTTTT. Its translation is CASSLSGTGEEKLFF. The full variable domain, with the rest looked up from reference TRBV5-1 and TRBJ1-4, is KAGVTQTPRYLIKTRGQQVTLSCSPISGHRSVSWYQQTPGQGLQFLFEYFSETQRNKGNFPGRFSGRQFSNSRSEMNVSTLELGDSALYLCASSLSGTGEEKLFFGSGTQLSVL.

This clonotype was detected ten times or more. The rearrangement uses TRBV4-3 and TRBJ1-4; TRBD1 matches at 7 bases. The CDR3 consists of 15 residues. J lost 6 bases, V lost 1 base, and 5 bases had no gene match. Germline CDR1 and CDR2: LGHNA and YSLEER. CDR3 region: CASSQGRGRDEKLFF. The CDR3 DNA follows: TGCGCCAGCAGCCAAGGAAGGGGGCGCGATGAAAAACTGTTTTTT.

Sample share makes this clonotype medium-sized (0.01 to 0.1%). The gene calls are TRBV5-1 and TRBJ1-1; the D gene is possibly TRBD1 (6 bases). In germline, CDR1 is SGHRS, CDR2 YFSETQ. V lost 4 bases to trimming and J lost 0 bases, with 10 bases between them. The CDR3 loop spans 14 amino acids. Here the CDR3 reads CASSRNRVNTEAFF. DNA for the CDR3: TGCGCCAGCAGCCGCAACAGGGTGAACACTGAAGCTTTCTTT.

In this sample, this clonotype turned up many times. V is TRBV20-1 and J is TRBJ2-3; D is ambiguous. The CDR3 length is 14 residues. The germline V and J ends were trimmed by 3 bases and 5 bases, with 15 bases remaining between them. Germline CDR1 and CDR2: DFQATT and SNEGSKA (reference sequence). In nucleotides, the CDR3 is TGCAGTGCTAGGCCCGGAACTCGTCGAGATACGCAGTATTTT. The encoded protein is CSARPGTRRDTQYF.

This clonotype was recorded many times. The chain employs TRBV7-2 and TRBJ2-6; the D gene is possibly TRBD2 (7 bases). The CDR3 runs 16 residues. Trimming left V 4 bases short and J 2 bases short, with 12 bases between. Germline V gene sequence: CDR1 SGHTA, CDR2 FQGNSA. The DNA of the CDR3 is TGTGCCAGCAGCTACCCCGGGGGGCCTGGGGCCAACGTCCTGACTTTC. Protein: CASSYPGGPGANVLTF.

Many counts were recorded for this clonotype. The genes are TRBV5-6 and TRBJ2-5; D is ambiguous. V gave up 0 bases and J gave up 2 bases, with 11 bases separating them. Germline values: CDR1 SGHDT, CDR2 YYEEEE. The length of the CDR3 is 15 residues. This CDR3 reads CASSLVGSEQETQYF. Written as DNA, the CDR3 is TGTGCCAGCAGCTTGGTCGGATCAGAACAAGAGACCCAGTACTTC.

In its sample, this clonotype was seen many times. This chain links TRBV20-1 with TRBJ2-1; 9 bases match TRBD2. Germline CDR1 reads DFQATT; CDR2 reads SNEGSKA (reference sequence). Trimming removed 0 bases from V and 8 bases from J; junction bases left unmatched: 8. This CDR3 comprises 15 residues. CDR3 loop: CSAREGLRGGDEQFF. The CDR3 DNA sequence: TGCAGTGCTAGAGAGGGACTGCGGGGGGGCGATGAGCAGTTCTTC.

Many counts were recorded for this clonotype. The rearrangement links TRBV3-1 to TRBJ2-3; 14 nucleotides agree with TRBD2. Germline V gene lookup returns CDR1 LGHDT and CDR2 YNNKEL (reference sequence). The trim removed 1 base at V and 1 base at J, leaving 7 bases unmatched. The CDR3 spans 19 residues. This CDR3 is CASSQGGTSGGWGTDTQYF. The CDR3 bases are TGTGCCAGCAGCCAAGGAGGGACTAGCGGGGGCTGGGGCACAGATACGCAGTATTTT.

There are many counts of this clonotype. The rearrangement joins TRBV5-4 to TRBJ2-3, with a possible D match to TRBD2 (6 bases). CDR1 and CDR2 (germline): SGHNT, YYREEE (reference sequence). The CDR3 is 16 amino acids. V lost 4 bases and J lost 4, with 19 bases in between. As DNA, the CDR3 is TGTGCCAGCAGCGCCGTGCATGGGGGGTCCTCAGATACGCAGTATTTT. Residues: CASSAVHGGSSDTQYF. Full variable domain (outside the CDR3, taken from reference TRBV5-4 and TRBJ2-3): ETGVTQSPTHLIKTRGQQVTLRCSSQSGHNTVSWYQQALGQGPQFIFQYYREEENGRGNFPPRFSGLQFPNYSSELNVNALELDDSALYLCASSAVHGGSSDTQYFGPGTRLTVL.

The table lists this clonotype with many counts. The chain combines TRBV18 with TRBJ2-5; 7 nucleotides line up with TRBD1. J was trimmed by 0 bases and V by 6 bases; bases with no gene match: 7. CDR1 and CDR2 from the germline V gene are KGHSH and LQKENI. The CDR3 runs 15 residues. DNA for the CDR3: TGTGCCAGCTCGCGAGCGACAGGGTACCAAGAGACCCAGTACTTC. Protein sequence: CASSRATGYQETQYF.

This clonotype was found many times. DNA for the CDR3: TGTGCCAGCAGTCCGGGACACAGCATCGAGCAGTACTTC. Translating it yields CASSPGHSIEQYF. The chain combines TRBV6-5 with TRBJ2-7; D is perhaps TRBD1 (6 bases). Trimming pared 5 bases from V and 6 bases from J, leaving 14 bases between. This CDR3 region has 13 residues. CDR1 MNHEY and CDR2 SVGAGI come from the germline V gene.

This clonotype was seen repeatedly, ten times or more. This chain uses TRBV9 with TRBJ2-3; 9 bases are shared with TRBD1. Germline assignment: CDR1 SGDLS and CDR2 YYNGEE. Germline trimming cut 3 bases from V and 5 bases from J; bases unmatched to any gene: 10. CDR3 length: 16 residues. The CDR3 nucleotides are TGTGCCAGCAGCGCGCGCACAGGGGGCGATTTAGATACGCAGTATTTT. Translation gives CASSARTGGDLDTQYF.

This clonotype came up many times. The chain employs TRBV12-3 or TRBV12-4 and TRBJ2-5; possibly TRBD2 for D (6 bases). This CDR3 comprises 12 residues. V lost 4 bases, J lost 7 bases, and 10 bases lay in between. For the CDR3, the DNA is TGTGCCAGCAGTTGGGAGGTCGGGACCCAGTACTTC. Its protein product is CASSWEVGTQYF.

By share of the sample, this clonotype is medium-sized. The chain is built from TRBV3-1 and TRBJ2-5; D not certain. The CDR3 sequence is 16 residues long. Trimming took off 0 bases at V and 1 base at J, with 12 bases between the two ends. Germline V gene lookup returns CDR1 LGHDT and CDR2 YNNKEL (reference sequence). CDR3 in amino acids: CASSQERSVPQETQYF. In nucleotides, the CDR3 is TGTGCCAGCAGCCAAGAGAGAAGCGTCCCCCAAGAGACCCAGTACTTC.

At least ten counts were recorded for this clonotype. Sequence at one end of the junction differs from germline and may be a read error. The chain employs TRBV7-7 and TRBJ2-1; 7 bases agree with TRBD2. The CDR3 has 14 residues. Germline CDR1 and CDR2: SSHAT and FNYEAQ (reference sequence). CDR3: CASSFSGADNEQFF. The CDR3 nucleotides are TGTGCTAGCAGCTTCAGCGGGGCGGACAATGAGCAGTTCTTC.

This clonotype was seen repeatedly, ten times or more. This chain uses TRBV6-5 with TRBJ1-5; D unclear. Germline CDR1 reads MNHEY; CDR2 reads SVGAGI. Trimming cost V 2 bases and J 6 bases, with 8 bases left between them. The CDR3 runs 13 residues. The CDR3 sequence is CASSYTLGQPQHF. The CDR3 DNA reads as TGTGCCAGCAGTTACACTTTGGGTCAGCCCCAGCATTTT.

This clonotype was counted many times. The J gene is TRBJ1-5, the V gene TRBV6-2 or TRBV6-3; D gene ambiguous. Germline CDR1 is MNHEY and CDR2 is SVGEGT. This CDR3 is 14 amino acids long. The V end lost 4 bases, the J end lost 1 base, and 8 bases lay between the germline ends. The CDR3 region is CASSFWQSNQPQHF. Written as DNA, the CDR3 is TGTGCCAGCAGTTTTTGGCAGAGCAATCAGCCCCAGCATTTT.

Many counts were recorded for this clonotype. This CDR3 is CASSPGQHFSDTQYF. DNA of the CDR3: TGCGCCAGCAGCCCGGGACAGCATTTTTCAGATACGCAGTATTTT. The chain uses TRBV5-1 and TRBJ2-3; 7 bases are shared with TRBD1. V shed 4 bases, J shed 4 bases, and the junction held 9 bases outside the gene matches. The CDR3 contains 15 residues. Germline V gene lookup returns CDR1 SGHRS and CDR2 YFSETQ. The full variable domain, its missing parts supplied by reference TRBV5-1 and TRBJ2-3, is KAGVTQTPRYLIKTRGQQVTLSCSPISGHRSVSWYQQTPGQGLQFLFEYFSETQRNKGNFPGRFSGRQFSNSRSEMNVSTLELGDSALYLCASSPGQHFSDTQYFGPGTRLTVL.

At least ten counts were recorded for this clonotype. V is TRBV3-1 and J is TRBJ2-7; 12 bases agree with TRBD1. The V gene's germline CDR1 is LGHDT and CDR2 YNNKEL (reference sequence). There are 15 residues in the CDR3. J lost 4 bases, V lost 6 bases, and 7 bases had no gene match. As DNA, the CDR3 is TGTGCCAGCAGGCGCCGGGACAGGGGGCGGTACGAGCAGTACTTC. Its protein is CASRRRDRGRYEQYF.

This clonotype was seen many times. The rearrangement links TRBV5-1 to TRBJ1-2, with 7 bases identical to TRBD1. Germline assignment: CDR1 SGHRS and CDR2 YFSETQ. Unmatched junction bases numbered 3, after V lost 0 bases and J lost 4 bases. The CDR3 is 14 residues long. CDR3 sequence: CASSLGYRGYGYTF. CDR3 nucleotides: TGCGCCAGCAGCTTGGGCTACAGGGGCTATGGCTACACCTTC.

Ten or more counts support this clonotype. DNA for the CDR3: TGTGCCAGCAGCATGTTTAACGGACAGGGTGATAGCGGCTACACCTTC. It encodes CASSMFNGQGDSGYTF. This chain joins TRBV7-2 and TRBJ1-2; 8 bases align to TRBD1. Germline V gene data show CDR1 as SGHTA and CDR2 as FQGNSA. The trim removed 5 bases at V and 8 bases at J, leaving 16 bases unmatched. The CDR3 runs 16 residues.

This clonotype was detected many times. Since no conserved phenylalanine or tryptophan closes the CDR3, a read error is the likely cause. This chain uses TRBV10-2 with TRBJ2-3; 16 bases are shared with TRBD2. This CDR3 has 17 amino acids. The trim removed 4 bases at V and 6 bases at J, leaving 7 bases unmatched. Germline CDR1 WSHSY, CDR2 SAAADI. CDR3 amino acids: CASSVGLAGGPTDTQYL. The CDR3 nucleotides are TGCGCCAGCAGTGTGGGACTAGCGGGGGGGCCAACGGATACGCAGTATCTT.

This clonotype was detected many times. The rearrangement uses TRBV5-1 and TRBJ2-7; possibly TRBD1 for D (5 bases). Germline values: CDR1 SGHRS, CDR2 YFSETQ. The V and J ends lost 4 bases and 4 bases respectively, with 12 bases between them. The CDR3 loop spans 13 amino acids. The CDR3 DNA reads as TGCGCCAGCAGCCCAGGTCCAGGGTACGAGCAGTACTTC. Residues: CASSPGPGYEQYF.